This T cell receptor (beta chain) emerged from a study of blood T cell repertoires in COVID-19 (dated by TCRdb to 2018 to 2021). Background on the whole study: The collaborator samples originated in the United States, Italy and Spain and spanned the acute and convalescent phases of COVID-19. The material from the prospective study consisted of cDNA or gDNA derived from T cells, B-cell-depleted T cells, or PBMCs. Deeply sampled blood TCRbeta repertoires from subjects exposed to, actively infected with, or recovered from COVID-19 were included in the dataset. The repertoires were made available in a free public database intended to serve as a resource for research on the immune response to SARS-CoV-2. The samples were drawn from the first 160 participants of the ongoing ImmuneRACE study and from over 950 subjects provided by 6 global collaborators. A de-identified subject ID, COVID-19 status, age in years and sex were almost always included in the sample metadata. Where available, HLA class I and class II types were taken from metadata supplied by the sample provider and were not determined by assay-based typing.

V is shortened by 4 bases, J by 2 bases, and the region joining them spans 8 bases. The germline V gene (reference sequence) provides CDR1 LGHDT and CDR2 YNNKEL. There are 14 amino acids in the CDR3, from cysteine to phenylalanine inclusive. Of the read, only the CDR3 DNA is kept; its 42 bases are in frame from base 1. Of note for this clone: This clone's antigen is unknown. Base-call qualities are not available, and no considerably larger clone is one nucleotide away.

TCRbeta CDR3 regions were amplified from genomic DNA by means of the immunoSEQ Assay, a bias-controlled multiplex PCR. As for the original processing: Nucleated cell counts per sample were estimated from amplification of reference gene primers within the assay. To quantify the absolute abundance of each unique TCRbeta CDR3 rearrangement, sequence reads were collapsed and filtered. For each sample, productive Simpson clonality was calculated by taking the square root of Simpson's diversity index across productive rearrangements. TCRdb mirrors the immuneACCESS table, restricted to in-frame sequences. Some clones are absent from its copies; in checked studies, under half trace to an unresolved V gene, and the reason for the others is unknown. That table gives V, J and clone size, and the DNA gave D and trimming. The sample contains 450,000 to 500,000 clones, around 90% of them found a single time. Of the sample, under 0.75% falls within the top ten clones.

Enrolling through a virtual design, the prospective study's participants ranged in age from about 18 to 89 years and lived across around 25 United States geographic areas. To assign participants to cohorts, the prospective study relied on clinical history that participants themselves reported in a screening survey and a study questionnaire. ImmuneRACE Cohort 3 recovered participants were defined by two consecutive negative NP/OP PCR tests, healthcare professional clearance, or symptom resolution. In the prospective study, mobile phlebotomists collected whole blood, serum and a nasopharyngeal or oropharyngeal swab from each participant. Additional blood draws and questionnaires over a 2-month period could optionally be provided by prospective study participants. Before DNA extraction, blood samples from the prospective study were shipped at room temperature or frozen. What the research found in general, with its limitations: The amount of clinical and demographic metadata varied by source and participant and was provided uncurated.

Sequences were obtained from PBMCs or T cells enriched from blood (not recorded which). The sequence came from a woman aged 18-29 years who had recovered from COVID-19. The chain is made from TRBV3-1 (or the pseudogene TRBV3-2) and TRBJ2-2; the D gene is perhaps TRBD2, on 6 matching bases. The DNA sequence is as follows: TGTGCCAGCAGCCCGGGACTTAACACCGGGGAGCTGTTTTTT. Its amino acids are CASSPGLNTGELFF.